This T cell receptor beta chain was captured in a study of blood T cell repertoires in COVID-19 (dated by TCRdb to about 2020). In the study overall: Collaborator samples came from the United States, Italy and Spain and covered acute and convalescent phases of COVID-19. The material from the prospective study consisted of cDNA or gDNA derived from T cells, B-cell-depleted T cells, or PBMCs. Deeply sampled blood TCRbeta repertoires from subjects exposed to, actively infected with, or recovered from COVID-19 were included in the dataset. The repertoires were released in a freely available public database meant as a resource for research on the immune response to SARS-CoV-2. Samples were obtained from the ongoing ImmuneRACE study (first 160 participants) and from over 1,000 subjects provided by 6 global collaborators. Nearly every sample came with metadata listing a de-identified subject ID, COVID-19 status, age in years and sex. HLA class I and class II types, where available, came from metadata supplied by the sample provider rather than from assay-based typing. The research as a whole found: The amount of clinical and demographic metadata varied by source and participant and was provided uncurated.

The germline V gene sets CDR1 to KGHSH and CDR2 to LQKENI. V and J are truncated by 6 bases and 2 bases respectively, leaving an intervening sequence of 15 bases. CDR3 length: 15 amino acids, cysteine to phenylalanine. CDR3 DNA is the only sequence kept; it has 45 bases, read in frame from the first base. The immunoSEQ Assay, a bias-controlled multiplex PCR, was used to amplify TCRbeta CDR3 regions from genomic DNA. In the source study's methods: Within the assay, amplification of reference gene primers was used to estimate how many nucleated cells each sample contained. To quantify the absolute abundance of each unique TCRbeta CDR3 rearrangement, sequence reads were collapsed and filtered. For each sample, productive Simpson clonality was calculated as the square root of Simpson's diversity index over productive rearrangements. What TCRdb holds here is the immuneACCESS table cut down to in-frame rearrangements. Part of the clones is not present; checked against another copy, under half of the missing clones reflect an unresolved V gene, and the others are unexplained. D and trimming were read from the DNA, whereas the V and J calls and clone size are those reported in that table. This sample gives around 500,000 clones in total; around 85% of them show up just once. Of the sample, around 8% falls within the top ten clones.

Participants in the prospective study were aged about 18 to 89 years, lived in over 20 United States geographic areas, and enrolled through a virtual design. In the prospective study, participants were assigned to cohorts based on the clinical history participants reported in a screening survey and a study questionnaire. ImmuneRACE Cohort 3 recovered participants were defined by two consecutive negative NP/OP PCR tests, healthcare professional clearance, or symptom resolution. In the prospective study, mobile phlebotomists collected whole blood, serum and a nasopharyngeal or oropharyngeal swab from each participant. Participants in the prospective study had the option to provide additional blood draws and questionnaires over a roughly 2-month period. Before DNA extraction, prospective study blood samples were shipped either frozen or at room temperature. This clone has just one count. Its antigen is unknown. One base away there is no much larger clone; base qualities are not given.

This sequence originates from a woman aged 55-70 years who had recovered from COVID-19. Material: PBMCs or T cells enriched from blood (not recorded which). In this chain, TRBV18 is recombined with TRBJ2-3; the D gene is perhaps TRBD2, from 7 matching bases. The DNA is as follows: TGTGCCAGCTCCCGCATGGGGGGGGCCACAGATACGCAGTATTTT. It translates to CASSRMGGATDTQYF.